This T cell receptor beta chain is from a study of CD8+CD57+ T cells in acquired aplastic anemia. Whole-study findings and limits: Patients and controls had in common 25 to 30 CD8+ CDR3 sequences.

Using genomic DNA as the template, TCR beta VDJ and CDR3 profiling was carried out. TCRdb called the reads again in MiXCR, with one record for every CDR3 protein. In the table there are about 250,000 distinct CDR3 sequences, about 44% of which are singletons. Trimming took 4 bases from V and 8 from J, leaving 29 bases between them. This CDR3 is built from 18 residues. Per germline, CDR1 MNHNS and CDR2 SASEGT. For this clonotype: The antigen is not known.

Sequencing involved patients with CD8+CD57+ cell expansion previously shown by flow cytometry. This clonotype was sampled from a human donor with aplastic anemia. Sample: sorted CD4+, CD8+, or CD8+CD57+ T cells (not recorded which) from PBMCs. The V gene is TRBV6-1, the J gene TRBJ1-2; TRBD1 might be the D (5 bases). CDR3 sequence reads: CASSGASRAGSELMGYTF. The CDR3 DNA sequence: TGTGCCAGCAGTGGTGCCAGCAGGGCCGGGTCGGAGCTTATGGGCTACACCTTC.